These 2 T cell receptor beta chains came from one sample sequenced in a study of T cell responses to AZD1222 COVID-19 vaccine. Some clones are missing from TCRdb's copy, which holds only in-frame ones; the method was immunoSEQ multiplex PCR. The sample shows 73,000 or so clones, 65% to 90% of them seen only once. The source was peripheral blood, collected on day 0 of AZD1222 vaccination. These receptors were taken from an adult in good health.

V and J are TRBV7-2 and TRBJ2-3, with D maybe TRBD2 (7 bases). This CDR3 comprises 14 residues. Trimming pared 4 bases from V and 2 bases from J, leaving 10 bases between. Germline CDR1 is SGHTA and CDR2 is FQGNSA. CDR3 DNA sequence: TGTGCCAGCAGCTGGGGGGGCTCCACAGATACGCAGTATTTT. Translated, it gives CASSWGGSTDTQYF.

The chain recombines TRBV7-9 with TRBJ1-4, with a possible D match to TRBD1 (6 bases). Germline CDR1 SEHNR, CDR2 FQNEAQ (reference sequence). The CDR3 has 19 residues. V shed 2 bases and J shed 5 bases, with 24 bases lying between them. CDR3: CASSLSGEILGDINEKLFF. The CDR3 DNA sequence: TGTGCCAGCAGCTTATCAGGGGAGATACTAGGGGATATAAATGAAAAACTGTTTTTT. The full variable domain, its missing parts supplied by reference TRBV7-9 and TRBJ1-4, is DTGVSQNPRHKITKRGQNVTFRCDPISEHNRLYWYRQTLGQGPEFLTYFQNEAQLEKSRLLSDRFSAERPKGSFSTLEIQRTEQGDSAMYLCASSLSGEILGDINEKLFFGSGTQLSVL.